These 18 T cell receptor beta chains originate from one sample sequenced in a study of T cells in Graves' hyperthyroidism and ophthalmopathy. The CDR3 regions of TCR beta were amplified from RNA transcripts. HTBI primers were employed in a first-round RT-PCR of the TCR CDR3. MiXCR, applied by TCRdb to the multiplex PCR reads, yields one record per CDR3 protein. The data contain approximately 370,000 distinct CDR3 sequences, about a sixth of them singletons. The specimen was blood. These receptors all come from a woman aged 25-40 years with Graves' hyperthyroidism that later progressed to Graves' ophthalmopathy.

This clonotype came up many times. The chain uses TRBV5-8 and TRBJ2-5; 11 bases are a match to TRBD2. Germline assignment: CDR1 SGHTS and CDR2 YDEGEE. This CDR3 has 15 amino acids. V gave up 5 bases and J gave up 0 bases; unmatched junction bases: 3. The CDR3 sequence: CASRGLAGHQETQYF. The CDR3 region has the DNA TGTGCCAGCAGAGGACTAGCGGGCCACCAAGAGACCCAGTACTTC.

The sample holds a few counts of this clonotype. The V and J genes are TRBV9 and TRBJ2-1, with 15 bases identical to TRBD2. The germline V gene has CDR1 SGDLS and CDR2 YYNGEE. V was pared by 8 bases and J by 2 bases, with 5 bases of the junction left unmatched. The CDR3 sequence is 16 residues long. The CDR3 reads CASGLAGGLPYNEQFF. The CDR3 region has the DNA TGTGCCAGTGGACTAGCGGGAGGGCTTCCCTACAATGAGCAGTTCTTC.

The sample holds many counts of this clonotype. This chain uses TRBV2 with TRBJ2-2, with D unclear. Trimming left V 2 bases short and J 4 bases short, with 14 bases between. In germline, CDR1 is SNHLY, CDR2 FYNNEI. CDR3 length: 16 amino acids. CDR3 sequence: CASSELLARRTGELFF. The CDR3 DNA follows: TGTGCCAGCAGTGAATTGCTGGCGCGTCGCACCGGGGAGCTGTTTTTT. Using reference TRBV2 and TRBJ2-2 for the parts outside the CDR3, the full variable domain is EPEVTQTPSHQVTQMGQEVILRCVPISNHLYFYWYRQILGQKVEFLVSFYNNEISEKSEIFDDQFSVERPDGSNFTLKIRSTKLEDSAMYFCASSELLARRTGELFFGEGSRLTVL.

In regard to this clonotype: Possible read error: a much larger clone is one base away. This chain links TRBV30 with TRBJ2-1; D might be TRBD1 or TRBD2, each matching 5 bases. The CDR3 has 16 residues. Germline CDR1 is GTSNPN and CDR2 is SVGIG (reference sequence). The CDR3 nucleotides are TGTGCCTGGAGTACCGCAGTGGGGGAGAGGGGCAATGAGCTGTTCTTC. Translation gives CAWSTAVGERGNELFF.

The sample holds a few counts of this clonotype. The rearrangement uses TRBV28 and TRBJ1-4; 9 nucleotides line up with TRBD1. V trimming: 5 bases; J trimming: 7 bases; junction bases outside the gene matches: 8. This CDR3 spans 15 amino acids. The germline V gene encodes CDR1 MDHEN and CDR2 SYDVKM. The CDR3 spells CASSPPGQGSEKLFF. Written as DNA, the CDR3 is TGTGCCAGCAGTCCCCCGGGACAGGGTTCTGAAAAACTGTTTTTT.

The table lists this clonotype with a few counts. V and J are TRBV4-1 and TRBJ1-2; D is possibly TRBD1 (5 bases). The CDR3 has 15 amino acids. V lost 0 bases, J lost 7 bases, and 15 bases lay in between. Germline lookup yields CDR1 MGHRA and CDR2 YSYEKL. CDR3 amino acids: CASSQDQVRGSGYTF. The DNA of the CDR3 is TGCGCCAGCAGCCAAGATCAAGTGAGGGGTAGTGGCTACACCTTC.

The table lists this clonotype with many counts. V usage is TRBV2 and J usage is TRBJ1-1; D is undetermined. Per germline, CDR1 SNHLY and CDR2 FYNNEI. Trimming cost V 9 bases and J 1 base, with 9 bases left between them. The CDR3 sequence is 12 residues long. CDR3 in amino acids: CARRRPNTEAFF. CDR3 DNA: TGTGCCAGGAGGCGACCGAACACTGAAGCTTTCTTT. The full variable domain, in which reference TRBV2 and TRBJ1-1 provide the parts outside the CDR3, is EPEVTQTPSHQVTQMGQEVILRCVPISNHLYFYWYRQILGQKVEFLVSFYNNEISEKSEIFDDQFSVERPDGSNFTLKIRSTKLEDSAMYFCARRRPNTEAFFGQGTRLTVV.

This clonotype was counted ten times or more. The chain combines TRBV2 with TRBJ1-1; TRBD1 aligns across 7 bases. There are 14 residues in the CDR3. From germline, CDR1 is SNHLY and CDR2 FYNNEI. Trimming removed 8 bases from V and 12 bases from J; junction bases left unmatched: 18. CDR3 nucleotides: TGTGCCAGCCTTAACGACAGGGAAGCCGCCGAGACTTTCTTT. Protein: CASLNDREAAETFF.

V and J are TRBV10-3 and TRBJ2-3, with TRBD2 matching over 7 bases. This CDR3 contains 14 residues. CDR1 is ENHRY and CDR2 is SYGVKD in the germline V gene. The trim removed 10 bases at V and 5 bases at J, leaving 12 bases unmatched. The CDR3 protein is CATGTTLRRDTQYF. The CDR3 bases are TGTGCCACCGGGACTACACTACGTCGAGATACGCAGTATTTT.

This clonotype was seen ten or more times. CDR3 sequence reads: CAWSTGGDNEQFF. The CDR3 DNA is TGTGCCTGGAGTACCGGGGGGGACAATGAGCAGTTCTTC. This sequence joins TRBV30 and TRBJ2-1; 8 bases align to TRBD2. Germline assignment: CDR1 GTSNPN and CDR2 SVGIG (reference sequence). J gave up 5 bases and V 2 bases, and 2 bases lay outside the gene matches. The CDR3 contains 13 residues. The whole variable domain, remainder taken from reference TRBV30 and TRBJ2-1, is SQTIHQWPATLVQPVGSPLSLECTVEGTSNPNLYWYRQAAGRGLQLLFYSVGIGQISSEVPQNLSASRPQDRQFILSSKKLLLSDSGFYLCAWSTGGDNEQFFGPGTRLTVL.

This clonotype was seen ten or more times. This chain uses TRBV12-3 or TRBV12-4 with TRBJ2-5; D tentatively fits TRBD1 or TRBD2 (5 bases each). The CDR3 extends over 13 amino acids. V was clipped by 3 bases and J by 7 bases, with 12 bases between them. Here the CDR3 DNA reads TGTGCCAGCAGTTTCGAGGGGTTGGGGACCCAGTACTTC. It encodes CASSFEGLGTQYF.

This chain joins TRBV5-1 and TRBJ2-2; D gene unclear. Trimming left V 0 bases short and J 1 base short, with 16 bases between. The CDR3 spans 18 residues. Looked up from germline, CDR1 is SGHRS and CDR2 is YFSETQ. The CDR3 loop is CASSLESLPAENTGELFF. The CDR3 bases are TGCGCCAGCAGCTTGGAGTCTCTACCTGCGGAGAACACCGGGGAGCTGTTTTTT.

V and J are TRBV5-1 and TRBJ2-2, with D tentatively TRBD1 or TRBD2 (5 bases each). Trimming removed 0 bases from V and 2 bases from J, with 8 bases in between. CDR1 is SGHRS and CDR2 is YFSETQ in the germline V gene. The CDR3 has 15 residues. In DNA form, the CDR3 reads TGCGCCAGCAGCTTGGGAGGGGTTAACACCGGGGAGCTGTTTTTT. Residues: CASSLGGVNTGELFF. Full variable domain (rest looked up from reference TRBV5-1 and TRBJ2-2): KAGVTQTPRYLIKTRGQQVTLSCSPISGHRSVSWYQQTPGQGLQFLFEYFSETQRNKGNFPGRFSGRQFSNSRSEMNVSTLELGDSALYLCASSLGGVNTGELFFGEGSRLTVL.

The sample holds many counts of this clonotype. The genes are TRBV28 and TRBJ1-2; 9 positions agree with TRBD1. V shed 7 bases and J 6 bases; nucleotides not matched to a gene: 15. In germline, CDR1 is MDHEN, CDR2 SYDVKM. This CDR3 has 16 residues. This CDR3 is CASTDPGQGLNDGYTF. The CDR3 DNA reads TGTGCCAGCACCGACCCAGGACAGGGGCTAAACGATGGCTACACCTTC.

This clonotype was observed a handful of times. The chain couples TRBV2 to TRBJ1-1, with a possible D match to TRBD1 (6 bases). The V end lost 10 bases, the J end lost 1 base, and 10 bases lay between the germline ends. Germline CDR1 SNHLY, CDR2 FYNNEI. This CDR3 has 12 residues. Written as DNA, the CDR3 is TGTGCCACTCCGACAGGGAACACTGAAGCTTTCTTT. This encodes CATPTGNTEAFF.

This clonotype was seen a few times. A much bigger clone sits one base away, suggesting this may be a read error. This likely comes from a read error, as the CDR3 has no conserved phenylalanine or tryptophan at its end. The V and J genes are TRBV28 and TRBJ1-5, with 7 bases that match TRBD1. The CDR3 is 18 amino acids. In germline, CDR1 is MDHEN, CDR2 SYDVKM. With 5 bases clipped from V and 3 bases from J, the junction kept 16 bases outside the gene matches. The CDR3: CASSRWTRNRGVNQPQHS. The CDR3 DNA reads TGTGCCAGCAGTCGCTGGACAAGGAACAGGGGCGTCAATCAGCCCCAGCATTCT.

V gene TRBV11-2 combines with J gene TRBJ2-5; D tentatively fits TRBD1 or TRBD2 (6 bases each). Germline assignment: CDR1 SGHAT and CDR2 FQNNGV. This CDR3 contains 17 residues. Deletions cut 0 bases from V and 5 bases from J, with 19 bases between. Written as DNA, the CDR3 is TGTGCCAGCAGCTTAGAAGGAGGGGGATGGGAGATGGAGACCCAGTACTTC. Its protein product is CASSLEGGGWEMETQYF.

In this sample, this clonotype turned up a few times. The CDR3 DNA is TGTGCCAGTCGGGACAGGTTTTCGGAGCAGTACTTC. Amino acids: CASRDRFSEQYF. The chain recombines TRBV28 with TRBJ2-7; TRBD1 matches 8 bases. V was pared by 9 bases and J by 7 bases, with 8 bases of the junction left unmatched. Germline values: CDR1 MDHEN, CDR2 SYDVKM. The CDR3 contains 12 residues. Full variable domain (outside the CDR3, taken from reference TRBV28 and TRBJ2-7): DVKVTQSSRYLVKRTGEKVFLECVQDMDHENMFWYRQDPGLGLRLIYFSYDVKMKEKGDIPEGYSVSREKKERFSLILESASTNQTSMYLCASRDRFSEQYFGPGTRLTVT.